This T cell receptor (beta chain) was sequenced for a study of OX40 agonist ivuxolimab in advanced cancers. TCRdb's table, derived via immunoSEQ multiplex PCR, lists solely in-frame clones and lacks some. The data contain around 90,000 clones, roughly 91% of them singletons. Regarding the study as a whole: Some of the lowest clonal expansion was seen in partial responders at 0.1-3.0 mg/kg.

Concerning this clone: The antigen is unknown.

CDR1 and CDR2 from the germline V gene are SGHDT and YYEEEE. The CDR3 extends over 15 amino acids. Trimming cost V 1 base and J 0 bases, with 8 bases left between them. The TCR originated in an adult with an advanced solid tumor such as melanoma, head and neck, liver or kidney cancer. Sequences were derived from CD4+ or CD8+ T cells sorted from blood, sampled in a trial of the OX40 agonist ivuxolimab. This chain links TRBV5-6 with TRBJ1-3; D is unclear. As DNA, the CDR3 is TGTGCCAGCAGCTTGTGGGCGACCTCTGGAAACACCATATATTTT. Its protein is CASSLWATSGNTIYF.